Included here is one T cell receptor beta chain sequence, with context. As yet, its antigen is unknown. It may be a read error: a sequence one base away is much more abundant. V lost 3 bases to trimming and J lost 0 bases, with 12 bases between them. This CDR3 is 14 amino acids long. Germline V CDR1 and CDR2: DFQATT, SNEGSKA (reference sequence). The data originate from a study of blood T cells in healthy people across ages. The study's findings and limits: Long-lived donors had more naive CD4+ cells and higher diversity than aged donors.

The draw of peripheral blood yielded roughly 9.4 milliliters from each donor. Isolation of PBMCs gave at least 7 million cells per sample. A J-beta primer mix and a sample-barcoded 5' primer were used in a second PCR of about 7 to 12 cycles. Every cDNA molecule bore a tag from a template-switch adaptor containing 12 random nucleotides. TCRdb passed the 5' RACE reads through MiXCR, listing each CDR3 protein once. The sample lists 800,000 to 950,000 distinct CDR3 sequences, about 34% seen once, with 13% in the top ten. V usage is TRBV20-1 and J usage is TRBJ2-7; D is unclear. This TCR was sampled from a man in his late teens or twenties in good health. The sample consisted of blood. The CDR3 DNA reads TGCAGTGCTAGCCCCCAGCACGACTCCTACGAGCAGTACTTC. It translates to CSASPQHDSYEQYF.